The source of this TCR beta chain is a study of post-analysis software for immune sequencing data (dated by TCRdb to between 2014 and 2017). Turning to the overall study: Recorded disease courses included relapsing-remitting, secondary progressive and progressive-relapsing multiple sclerosis, with some patients lacking subtype annotation. Patient repertoires were compared against roughly 11 previously published healthy control repertoires from donors aged roughly 6 to 28 years. A subset of samples was prepared in parallel using single-end sample barcoding, then pooled and co-amplified after Illumina adapter ligation. Results and caveats for the whole study, not just this receptor: Significantly higher frequencies in patients than in controls were found for several TRBV segments, including TRBV5-6, TRBV5-1 and TRBV20-1. Direct clustering with F measure showed strong co-clustering of samples prepared in the same batch, prompting a batch-effect correction. Normalized Chao1 diversity was significantly lower in multiple sclerosis patients than controls, suggesting substantial peripheral T-cell clonal expansion. The control group was slightly older than the multiple sclerosis patient group.

The germline V and J ends show losses of 0 bases and 1 base respectively, and no gene match explains 6 bases of the junction. Taken from the germline V gene, the CDR1 and CDR2 loops are LGHNA and YSLEER. The CDR3 measures 17 amino acids from cysteine to phenylalanine. The DNA shown is the 51-base CDR3, in frame from base 1. As to this clonotype: There is no known antigen for this receptor. Base qualities are missing; no much larger clone stands one base away.

Library generation was performed with PCR. The instrument was an Illumina HiSeq 2500. To reduce PCR and sequencing biases, unique molecular identifiers were incorporated into the TCR beta cDNA libraries. Some 500,000 cDNA molecules were obtained for every 1 to 10 million input T cells, so each molecule roughly corresponded to one T cell. Patient libraries were prepared and sequenced with the same protocol used for the earlier healthy control dataset. Within a given batch, samples were prepared together, multiplexed and sequenced on the same HiSeq lane. The authors' pipeline ran thus. Raw barcoded reads were processed with MIGEC, and single-read molecular identifier groups were discarded before consensus assembly and CDR3 extraction. Clonotype tables were post-analysed with VDJtools, and diversity was normalized by down-sampling all datasets to the smallest sample size. To correct batch-related cross-sample contamination, repertoire overlap clustering matched CDR3 amino acid sequences but not nucleotide sequences. In-frame beta chains were kept once TCRdb had trimmed the public reads at Q25 with fastp and called clones with MiXCR. Duplicate CDR3 protein sequences are folded into a single record with the most common DNA and genes. For this entry, the V and J calls and clone size follow TCRdb and not the study's own pipeline. The sample records roughly 800,000 distinct CDR3 sequences, 46% of which are singletons. Clones ranked in the top ten supply 4% to 5% of the sample.

To demonstrate the VDJtools post-analysis software, the study profiled TCR beta repertoires from the peripheral blood of about 13 young patients with multiple sclerosis. The multiple sclerosis patients were children and adolescents ranging in age from roughly 6 to 16 years. In this chain, TRBV4-3 is recombined with TRBJ2-3, and 8 bases in between align with TRBD2. The sequence was collected from a girl under 18 with multiple sclerosis. Material: blood. CDR3 loop: CASSQDADGRGTDTQYF. The nucleotides are TGCGCCAGCAGCCAAGATGCAGACGGGAGGGGCACAGATACGCAGTATTTT.